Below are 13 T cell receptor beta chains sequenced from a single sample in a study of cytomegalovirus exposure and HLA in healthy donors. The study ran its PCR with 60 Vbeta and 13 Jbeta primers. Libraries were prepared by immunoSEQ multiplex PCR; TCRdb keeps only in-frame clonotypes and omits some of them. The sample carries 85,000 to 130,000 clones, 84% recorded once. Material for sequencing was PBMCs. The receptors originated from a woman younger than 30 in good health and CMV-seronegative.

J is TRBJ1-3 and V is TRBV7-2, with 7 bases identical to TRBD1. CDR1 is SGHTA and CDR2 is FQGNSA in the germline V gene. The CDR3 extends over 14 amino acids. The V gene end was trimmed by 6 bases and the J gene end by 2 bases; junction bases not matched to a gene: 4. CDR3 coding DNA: TGTGCCAGCAGTCTAGACAGGGCTGGAAACACCATATATTTT. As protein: CASSLDRAGNTIYF.

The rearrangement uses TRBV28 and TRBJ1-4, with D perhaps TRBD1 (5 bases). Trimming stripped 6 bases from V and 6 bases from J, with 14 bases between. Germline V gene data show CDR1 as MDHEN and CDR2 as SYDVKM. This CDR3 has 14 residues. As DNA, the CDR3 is TGTGCCAGCAGCCCTGGGGGGACCTATGAAAAACTGTTTTTT. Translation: CASSPGGTYEKLFF. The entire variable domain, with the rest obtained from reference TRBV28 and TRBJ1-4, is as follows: DVKVTQSSRYLVKRTGEKVFLECVQDMDHENMFWYRQDPGLGLRLIYFSYDVKMKEKGDIPEGYSVSREKKERFSLILESASTNQTSMYLCASSPGGTYEKLFFGSGTQLSVL.

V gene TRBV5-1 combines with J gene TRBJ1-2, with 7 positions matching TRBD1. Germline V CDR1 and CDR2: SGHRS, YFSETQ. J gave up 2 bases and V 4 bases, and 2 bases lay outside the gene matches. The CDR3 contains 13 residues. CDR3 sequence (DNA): TGCGCCAGCAGCCCAGGGGGGAACTATGGCTACACCTTC. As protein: CASSPGGNYGYTF. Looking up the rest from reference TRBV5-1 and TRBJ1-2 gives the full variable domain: KAGVTQTPRYLIKTRGQQVTLSCSPISGHRSVSWYQQTPGQGLQFLFEYFSETQRNKGNFPGRFSGRQFSNSRSEMNVSTLELGDSALYLCASSPGGNYGYTFGSGTRLTVV.

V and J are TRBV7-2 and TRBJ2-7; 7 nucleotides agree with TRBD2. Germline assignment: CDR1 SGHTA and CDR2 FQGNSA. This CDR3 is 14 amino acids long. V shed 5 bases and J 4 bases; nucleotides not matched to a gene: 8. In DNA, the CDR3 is TGTGCCAGCAGCCCCCGGGACTATTCATACGAGCAGTACTTC. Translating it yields CASSPRDYSYEQYF.

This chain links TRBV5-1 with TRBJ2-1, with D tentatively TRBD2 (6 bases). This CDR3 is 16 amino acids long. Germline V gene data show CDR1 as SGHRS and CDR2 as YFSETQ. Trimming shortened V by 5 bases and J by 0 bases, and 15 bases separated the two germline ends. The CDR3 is CASREGLWSSYNEQFF. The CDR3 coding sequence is TGCGCCAGCAGGGAGGGACTTTGGAGCTCCTACAATGAGCAGTTCTTC.

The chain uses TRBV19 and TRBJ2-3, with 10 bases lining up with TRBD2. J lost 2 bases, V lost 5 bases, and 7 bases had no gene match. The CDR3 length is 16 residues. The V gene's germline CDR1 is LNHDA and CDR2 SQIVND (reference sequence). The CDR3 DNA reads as TGTGCCAGTAGTCGGGTAGCGGGGGGAGTCACAGATACGCAGTATTTT. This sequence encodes CASSRVAGGVTDTQYF.

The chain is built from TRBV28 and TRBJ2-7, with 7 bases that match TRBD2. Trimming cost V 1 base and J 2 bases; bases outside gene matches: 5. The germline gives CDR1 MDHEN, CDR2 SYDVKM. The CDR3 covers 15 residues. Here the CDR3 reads CASSLSAGPTYEQYF. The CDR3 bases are TGTGCCAGCAGTTTATCAGCGGGACCCACCTACGAGCAGTACTTC.

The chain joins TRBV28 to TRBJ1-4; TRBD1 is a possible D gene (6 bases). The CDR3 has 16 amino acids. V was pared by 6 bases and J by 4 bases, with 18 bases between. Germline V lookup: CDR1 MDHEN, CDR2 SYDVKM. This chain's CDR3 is CASRAGGRRVNEKLFF. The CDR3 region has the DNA TGTGCCAGCAGGGCCGGGGGGCGGAGGGTTAATGAAAAACTGTTTTTT. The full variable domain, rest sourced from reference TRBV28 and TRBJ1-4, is DVKVTQSSRYLVKRTGEKVFLECVQDMDHENMFWYRQDPGLGLRLIYFSYDVKMKEKGDIPEGYSVSREKKERFSLILESASTNQTSMYLCASRAGGRRVNEKLFFGSGTQLSVL.

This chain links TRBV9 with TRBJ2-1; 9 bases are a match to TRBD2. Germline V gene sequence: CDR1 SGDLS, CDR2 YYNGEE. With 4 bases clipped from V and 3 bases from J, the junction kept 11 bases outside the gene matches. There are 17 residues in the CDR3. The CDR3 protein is CASSLSRLADFYNEQFF. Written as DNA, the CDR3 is TGTGCCAGCAGCCTTTCAAGACTAGCGGATTTCTACAATGAGCAGTTCTTC.

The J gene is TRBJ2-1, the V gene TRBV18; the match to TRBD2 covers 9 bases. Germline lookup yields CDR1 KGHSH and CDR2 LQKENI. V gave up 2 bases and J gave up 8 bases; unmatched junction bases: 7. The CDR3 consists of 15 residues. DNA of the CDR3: TGTGCCAGCTCACCAGGAGCGGGAGGTGCCCATGAGCAGTTCTTC. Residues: CASSPGAGGAHEQFF.

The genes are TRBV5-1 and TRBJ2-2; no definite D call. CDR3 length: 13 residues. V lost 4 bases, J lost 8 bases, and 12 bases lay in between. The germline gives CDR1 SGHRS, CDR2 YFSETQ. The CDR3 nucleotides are TGCGCCAGCAGCCCACCCCTCGAGGGGGAGCTGTTTTTT. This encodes CASSPPLEGELFF.

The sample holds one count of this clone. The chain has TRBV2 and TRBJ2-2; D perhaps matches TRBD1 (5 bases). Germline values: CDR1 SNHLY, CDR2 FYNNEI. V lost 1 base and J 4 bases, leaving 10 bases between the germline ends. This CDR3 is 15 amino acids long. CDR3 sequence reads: CASSEVNRPTGELFF. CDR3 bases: TGTGCCAGCAGTGAAGTGAACAGGCCCACCGGGGAGCTGTTTTTT.

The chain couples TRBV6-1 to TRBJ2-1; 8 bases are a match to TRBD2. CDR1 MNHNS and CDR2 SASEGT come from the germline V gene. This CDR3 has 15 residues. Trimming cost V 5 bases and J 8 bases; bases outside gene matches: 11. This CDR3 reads CASSTGGAPSHEQFF. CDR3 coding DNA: TGTGCCAGCAGTACCGGGGGGGCCCCGTCCCATGAGCAGTTCTTC.